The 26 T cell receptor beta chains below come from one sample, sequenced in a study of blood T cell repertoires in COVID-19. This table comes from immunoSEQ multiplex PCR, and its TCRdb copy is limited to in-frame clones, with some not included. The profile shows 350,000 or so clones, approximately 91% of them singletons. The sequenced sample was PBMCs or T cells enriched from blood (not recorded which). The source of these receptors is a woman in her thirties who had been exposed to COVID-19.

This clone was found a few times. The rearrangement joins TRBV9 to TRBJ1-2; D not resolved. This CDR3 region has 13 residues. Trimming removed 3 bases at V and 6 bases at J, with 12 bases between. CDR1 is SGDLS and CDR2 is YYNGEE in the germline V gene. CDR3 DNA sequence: TGTGCCAGCAGCGGGAATAACAGAGATGGCTACACCTTC. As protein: CASSGNNRDGYTF.

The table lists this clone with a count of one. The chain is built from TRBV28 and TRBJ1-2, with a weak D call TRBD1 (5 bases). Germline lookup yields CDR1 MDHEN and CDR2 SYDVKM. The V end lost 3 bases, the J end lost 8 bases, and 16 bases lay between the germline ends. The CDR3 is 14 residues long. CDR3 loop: CASSLGRGLEGYTF. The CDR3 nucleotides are TGTGCCAGCAGTTTGGGTCGGGGACTGGAAGGCTACACCTTC.

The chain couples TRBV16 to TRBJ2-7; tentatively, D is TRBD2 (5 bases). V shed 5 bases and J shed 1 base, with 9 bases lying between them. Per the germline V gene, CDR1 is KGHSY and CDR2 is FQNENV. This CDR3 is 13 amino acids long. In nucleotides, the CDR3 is TGTGCCAGCAGCGCCGGACTTTCCTACGAGCAGTACTTC. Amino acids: CASSAGLSYEQYF. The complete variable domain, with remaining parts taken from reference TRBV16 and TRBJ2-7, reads GEEVAQTPKHLVRGEGQKAKLYCAPIKGHSYVFWYQQVLKNEFKFLISFQNENVFDETGMPKERFSAKCLPNSPCSLEIQATKLEDSAVYFCASSAGLSYEQYFGPGTRLTVT.

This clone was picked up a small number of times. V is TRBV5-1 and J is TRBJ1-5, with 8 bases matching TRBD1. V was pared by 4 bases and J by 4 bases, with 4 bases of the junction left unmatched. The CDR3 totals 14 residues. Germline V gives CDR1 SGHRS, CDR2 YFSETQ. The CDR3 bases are TGCGCCAGCAGCATACAGGGGGGAAATCAGCCCCAGCATTTT. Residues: CASSIQGGNQPQHF.

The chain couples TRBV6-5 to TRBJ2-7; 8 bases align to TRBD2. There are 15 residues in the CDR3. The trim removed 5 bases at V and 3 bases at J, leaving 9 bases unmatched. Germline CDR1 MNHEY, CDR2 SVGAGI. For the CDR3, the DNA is TGTGCCAGCAGTCCCACTAGCGGCCTTAGCTACGAGCAGTACTTC. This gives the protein CASSPTSGLSYEQYF.

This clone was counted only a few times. CDR3 sequence (DNA): TGTGCCAGCAGCATAGGGACTAGCGGGAGCTACGAGCAGTACTTC. Residues: CASSIGTSGSYEQYF. The chain recombines TRBV5-4 with TRBJ2-7; 14 nucleotides line up with TRBD2. The CDR3 totals 15 residues. V gave up 4 bases and J gave up 3 bases; unmatched junction bases: 3. CDR1 and CDR2 (germline): SGHNT, YYREEE (reference sequence). Using reference TRBV5-4 and TRBJ2-7 for the parts outside the CDR3, the full variable domain is ETGVTQSPTHLIKTRGQQVTLRCSSQSGHNTVSWYQQALGQGPQFIFQYYREEENGRGNFPPRFSGLQFPNYSSELNVNALELDDSALYLCASSIGTSGSYEQYFGPGTRLTVT.

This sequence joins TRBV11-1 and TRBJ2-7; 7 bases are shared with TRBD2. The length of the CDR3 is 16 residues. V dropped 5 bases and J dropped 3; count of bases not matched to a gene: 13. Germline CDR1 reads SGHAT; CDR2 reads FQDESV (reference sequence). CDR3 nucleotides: TGTGCCAGCAGCCCTAGGACTAGAGTCATGTTCTACGAGCAGTACTTC. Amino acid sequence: CASSPRTRVMFYEQYF.

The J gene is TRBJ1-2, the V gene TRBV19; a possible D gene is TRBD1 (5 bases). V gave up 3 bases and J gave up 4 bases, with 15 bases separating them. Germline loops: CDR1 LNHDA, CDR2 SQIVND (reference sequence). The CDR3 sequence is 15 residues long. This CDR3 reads CASSMKGMSGYGYTF. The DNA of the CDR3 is TGTGCCAGTAGTATGAAGGGGATGTCGGGCTATGGCTACACCTTC.

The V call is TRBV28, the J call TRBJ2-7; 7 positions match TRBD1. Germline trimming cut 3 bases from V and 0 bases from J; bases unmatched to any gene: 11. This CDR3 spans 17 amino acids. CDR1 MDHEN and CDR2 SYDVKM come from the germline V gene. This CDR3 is CASSFDPNRDSSYEQYF. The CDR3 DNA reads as TGTGCCAGCAGTTTCGATCCAAACCGGGACAGCTCCTACGAGCAGTACTTC.

The CDR3 here is CASSPEAGTTDTQYF. The CDR3 nucleotides are TGTGCCAGCTCACCCGAAGCGGGAACCACAGATACGCAGTATTTT. The chain combines TRBV18 with TRBJ2-3; 7 bases are shared with TRBD2. CDR1 is KGHSH, CDR2 LQKENI, per germline. The CDR3 has 15 residues. V lost 3 bases and J lost 2; bases outside the gene matches: 5.

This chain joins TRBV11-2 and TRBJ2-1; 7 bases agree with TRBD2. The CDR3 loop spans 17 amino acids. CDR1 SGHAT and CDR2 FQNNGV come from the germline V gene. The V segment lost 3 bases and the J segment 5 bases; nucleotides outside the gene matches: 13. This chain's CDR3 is CASSFAGGIQENNEQFF. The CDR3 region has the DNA TGTGCCAGCAGCTTCGCCGGGGGGATCCAGGAGAACAATGAGCAGTTCTTC.

The CDR3 protein is CATSPWTSSTGELFF. The CDR3 nucleotides read TGTGCCACCAGTCCCTGGACTAGTTCCACCGGGGAGCTGTTTTTT. The V and J genes are TRBV24-1 and TRBJ2-2, with 7 bases identical to TRBD2. The germline V gene has CDR1 KGHDR and CDR2 SFDVKD. J was trimmed by 4 bases and V by 6 bases; bases with no gene match: 7. The CDR3 runs 15 residues.

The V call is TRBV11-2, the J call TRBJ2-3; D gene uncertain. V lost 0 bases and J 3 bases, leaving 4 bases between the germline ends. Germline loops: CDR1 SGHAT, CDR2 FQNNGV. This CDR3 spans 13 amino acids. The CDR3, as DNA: TGTGCCAGCAGCTTAGACAGAACAGATACGCAGTATTTT. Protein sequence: CASSLDRTDTQYF.

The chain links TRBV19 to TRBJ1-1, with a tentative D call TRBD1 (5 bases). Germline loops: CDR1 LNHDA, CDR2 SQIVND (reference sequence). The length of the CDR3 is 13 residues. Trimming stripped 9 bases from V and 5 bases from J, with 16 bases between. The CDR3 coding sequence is TGTGCCAGCACGGACCAGGGCTATACTGAAGCTTTCTTT. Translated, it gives CASTDQGYTEAFF.

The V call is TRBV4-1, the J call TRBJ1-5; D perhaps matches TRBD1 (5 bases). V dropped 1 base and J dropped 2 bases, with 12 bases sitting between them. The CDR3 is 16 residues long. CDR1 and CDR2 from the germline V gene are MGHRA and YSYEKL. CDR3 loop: CASSQAEQARNQPQHF. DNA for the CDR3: TGCGCCAGCAGCCAAGCGGAACAGGCGCGCAATCAGCCCCAGCATTTT.

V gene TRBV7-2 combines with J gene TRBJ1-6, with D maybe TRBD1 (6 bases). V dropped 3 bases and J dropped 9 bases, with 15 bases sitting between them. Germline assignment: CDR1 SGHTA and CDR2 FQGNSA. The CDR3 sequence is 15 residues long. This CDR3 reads CASSLAQGRTSPLHF. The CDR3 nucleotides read TGTGCCAGCAGCTTGGCACAGGGTCGAACTTCACCCCTCCACTTT. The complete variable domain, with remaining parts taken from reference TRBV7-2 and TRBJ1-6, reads GAGVSQSPSNKVTEKGKDVELRCDPISGHTALYWYRQSLGQGLEFLIYFQGNSAPDKSGLPSDRFSAERTGGSVSTLTIQRTQQEDSAVYLCASSLAQGRTSPLHFGNGTRLTVT.

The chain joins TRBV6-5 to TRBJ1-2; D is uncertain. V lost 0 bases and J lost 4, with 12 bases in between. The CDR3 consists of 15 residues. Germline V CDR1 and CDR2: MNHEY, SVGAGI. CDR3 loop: CASSYSNRPFYGYTF. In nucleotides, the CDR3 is TGTGCCAGCAGTTACTCTAACAGACCATTCTATGGCTACACCTTC.

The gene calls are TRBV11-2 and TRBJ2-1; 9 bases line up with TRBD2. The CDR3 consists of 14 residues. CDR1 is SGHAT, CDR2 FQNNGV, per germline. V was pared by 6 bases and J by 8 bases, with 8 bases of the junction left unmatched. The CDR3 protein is CASRTGTSSYEQFF. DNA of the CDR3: TGTGCCAGCAGAACCGGGACTAGCAGTTATGAGCAGTTCTTC.

CDR3 DNA sequence: TGTGCCACCAGTGATTGGGCAGGGGGCGCTTACACCGGGGAGCTGTTTTTT. Translated: CATSDWAGGAYTGELFF. The rearrangement links TRBV24-1 to TRBJ2-2; 8 bases line up with TRBD1. CDR1 and CDR2 (germline): KGHDR, SFDVKD. The V segment lost 2 bases and the J segment 3 bases; nucleotides outside the gene matches: 7. The CDR3 has 17 amino acids.

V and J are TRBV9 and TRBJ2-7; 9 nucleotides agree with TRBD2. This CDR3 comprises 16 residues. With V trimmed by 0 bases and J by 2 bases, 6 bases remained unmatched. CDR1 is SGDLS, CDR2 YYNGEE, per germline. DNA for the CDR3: TGTGCCAGCAGCGTAGCGCCTAGCGGGACGACCTACGAGCAGTACTTC. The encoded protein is CASSVAPSGTTYEQYF.

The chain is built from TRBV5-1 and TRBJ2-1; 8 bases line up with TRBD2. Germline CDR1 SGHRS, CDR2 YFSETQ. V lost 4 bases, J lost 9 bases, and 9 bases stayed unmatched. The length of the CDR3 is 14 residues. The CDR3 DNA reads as TGCGCCAGCAGCCTGGGGGGACTAGAGGGTGAGCAGTTCTTC. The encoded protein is CASSLGGLEGEQFF.

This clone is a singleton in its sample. The CDR3 DNA reads as TGTGCCAGTAGTATGGCGGGTACAACCTACGAGCAGTACTTC. This codes for CASSMAGTTYEQYF. This chain joins TRBV19 and TRBJ2-7; weak D call: TRBD2 (5 bases). With 3 bases removed from V and 2 bases from J, the gap between germline ends came to 11 bases. The CDR3 contains 14 residues. CDR1 and CDR2 (germline): LNHDA, SQIVND (reference sequence).

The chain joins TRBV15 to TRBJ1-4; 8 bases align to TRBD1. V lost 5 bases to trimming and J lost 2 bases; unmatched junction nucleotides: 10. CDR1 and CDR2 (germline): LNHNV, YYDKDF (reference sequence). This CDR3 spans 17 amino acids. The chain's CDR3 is CATSPRQGPSTNEKLFF. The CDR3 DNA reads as TGTGCCACCAGCCCGCGACAGGGGCCTTCGACTAATGAAAAACTGTTTTTT.

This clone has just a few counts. CDR3 loop: CASRLGQGNTEAFF. In DNA form, the CDR3 reads TGTGCCAGCAGGTTGGGACAGGGGAACACTGAAGCTTTCTTT. This chain links TRBV6-5 with TRBJ1-1; 9 nucleotides match TRBD1. J gave up 1 base and V 6 bases, and 3 bases lay outside the gene matches. Germline CDR1 reads MNHEY; CDR2 reads SVGAGI. CDR3 length: 14 residues.

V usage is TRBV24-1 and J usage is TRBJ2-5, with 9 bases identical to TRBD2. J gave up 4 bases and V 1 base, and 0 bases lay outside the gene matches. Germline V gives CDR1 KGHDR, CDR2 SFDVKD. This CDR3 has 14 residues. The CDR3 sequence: CATSDLLAGETQYF. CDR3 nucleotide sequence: TGTGCCACCAGTGATTTACTAGCGGGAGAGACCCAGTACTTC.

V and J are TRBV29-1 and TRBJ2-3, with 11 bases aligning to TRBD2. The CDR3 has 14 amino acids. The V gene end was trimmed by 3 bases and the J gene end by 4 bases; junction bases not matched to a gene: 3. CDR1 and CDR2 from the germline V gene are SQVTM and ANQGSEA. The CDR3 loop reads CSVDEGLAADTQYF. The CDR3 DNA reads TGCAGCGTTGATGAGGGACTAGCGGCAGATACGCAGTATTTT.